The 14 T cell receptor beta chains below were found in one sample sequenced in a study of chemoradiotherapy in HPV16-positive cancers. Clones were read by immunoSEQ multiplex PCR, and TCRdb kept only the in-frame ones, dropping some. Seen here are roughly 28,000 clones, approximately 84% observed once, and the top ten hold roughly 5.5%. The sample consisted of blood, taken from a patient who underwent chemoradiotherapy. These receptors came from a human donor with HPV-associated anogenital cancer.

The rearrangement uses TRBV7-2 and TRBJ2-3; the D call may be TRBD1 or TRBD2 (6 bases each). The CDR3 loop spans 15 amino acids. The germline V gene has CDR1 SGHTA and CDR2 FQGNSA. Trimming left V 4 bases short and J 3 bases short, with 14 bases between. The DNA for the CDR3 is TGTGCCAGCAGCTCCCGGGGGCGACGGACAGATACGCAGTATTTT. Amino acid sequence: CASSSRGRRTDTQYF.

The CDR3 region has the DNA TGTGCCAGCGACCTTCTAAATGAAGTAAATGAGCAGTTCTTC. Its translation: CASDLLNEVNEQFF. The chain links TRBV2 to TRBJ2-1; D is ambiguous. This CDR3 has 14 residues. V was clipped by 8 bases and J by 7 bases, with 18 bases between them. The germline V gene encodes CDR1 SNHLY and CDR2 FYNNEI.

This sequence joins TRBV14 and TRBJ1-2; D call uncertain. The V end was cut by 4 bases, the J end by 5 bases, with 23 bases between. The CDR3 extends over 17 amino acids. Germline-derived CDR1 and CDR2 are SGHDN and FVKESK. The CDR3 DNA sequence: TGTGCCAGCAGCCCAATCGATGGGTCAACTCGCTCATATGGCTACACCTTC. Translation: CASSPIDGSTRSYGYTF. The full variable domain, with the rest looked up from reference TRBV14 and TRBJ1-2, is EAGVTQFPSHSVIEKGQTVTLRCDPISGHDNLYWYRRVMGKEIKFLLHFVKESKQDESGMPNNRFLAERTGGTYSTLKVQPAELEDSGVYFCASSPIDGSTRSYGYTFGSGTRLTVV.

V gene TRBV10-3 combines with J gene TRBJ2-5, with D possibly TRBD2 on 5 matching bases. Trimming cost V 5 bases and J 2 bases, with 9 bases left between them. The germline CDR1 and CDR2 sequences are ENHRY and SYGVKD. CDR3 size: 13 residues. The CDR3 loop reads CAISPGKQETQYF. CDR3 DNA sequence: TGTGCCATCAGTCCGGGGAAACAAGAGACCCAGTACTTC.

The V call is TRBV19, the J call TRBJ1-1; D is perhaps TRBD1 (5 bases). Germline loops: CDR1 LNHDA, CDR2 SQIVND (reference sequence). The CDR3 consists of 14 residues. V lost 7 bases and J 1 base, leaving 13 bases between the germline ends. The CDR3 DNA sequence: TGTGCCAGTACCAAGGGGCGGACGAACACTGAAGCTTTCTTT. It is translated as CASTKGRTNTEAFF.

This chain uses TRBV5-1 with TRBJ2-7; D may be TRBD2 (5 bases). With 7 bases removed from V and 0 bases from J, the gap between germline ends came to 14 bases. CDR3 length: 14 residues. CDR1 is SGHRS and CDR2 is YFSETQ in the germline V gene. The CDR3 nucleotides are TGCGCCAGCGGCCGGGATTACAGCTCCTACGAGCAGTACTTC. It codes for CASGRDYSSYEQYF.

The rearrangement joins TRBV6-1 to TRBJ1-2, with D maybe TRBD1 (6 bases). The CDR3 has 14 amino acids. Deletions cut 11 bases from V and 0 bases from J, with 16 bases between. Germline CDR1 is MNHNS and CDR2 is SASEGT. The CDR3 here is CALGGGIANYGYTF. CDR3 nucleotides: TGTGCCCTCGGGGGCGGCATTGCTAACTATGGCTACACCTTC.

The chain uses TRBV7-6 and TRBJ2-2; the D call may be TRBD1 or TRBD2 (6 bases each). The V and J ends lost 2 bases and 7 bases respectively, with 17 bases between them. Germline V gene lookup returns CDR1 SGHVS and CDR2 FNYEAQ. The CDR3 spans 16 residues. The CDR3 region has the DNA TGTGCCAGCAGCTTAACGGGGGCCCTTGGGATCGGGGAGCTGTTTTTT. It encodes CASSLTGALGIGELFF.

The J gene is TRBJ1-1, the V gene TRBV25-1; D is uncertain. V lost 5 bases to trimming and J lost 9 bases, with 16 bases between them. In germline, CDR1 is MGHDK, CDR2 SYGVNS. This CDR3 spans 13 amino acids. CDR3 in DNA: TGTGCCAGCAGTACCCTGGGGAGTCTGCAAGCTTTCTTT. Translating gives CASSTLGSLQAFF. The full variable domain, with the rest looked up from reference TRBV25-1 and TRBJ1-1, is EADIYQTPRYLVIGTGKKITLECSQTMGHDKMYWYQQDPGMELHLIHYSYGVNSTEKGDLSSESTVSRIRTEHFPLTLESARPSHTSQYLCASSTLGSLQAFFGQGTRLTVV.

As DNA, the CDR3 is TGCGCCAGCAGCTTGGAGGCTGGAGATACGCAGTATTTT. It encodes CASSLEAGDTQYF. The genes are TRBV5-1 and TRBJ2-3; D unresolved. Trimming pared 0 bases from V and 5 bases from J, leaving 7 bases between. The CDR3 is 13 residues long. Looked up from germline, CDR1 is SGHRS and CDR2 is YFSETQ. Combining the CDR3 with reference TRBV5-1 and TRBJ2-3 gives the whole variable domain KAGVTQTPRYLIKTRGQQVTLSCSPISGHRSVSWYQQTPGQGLQFLFEYFSETQRNKGNFPGRFSGRQFSNSRSEMNVSTLELGDSALYLCASSLEAGDTQYFGPGTRLTVL.

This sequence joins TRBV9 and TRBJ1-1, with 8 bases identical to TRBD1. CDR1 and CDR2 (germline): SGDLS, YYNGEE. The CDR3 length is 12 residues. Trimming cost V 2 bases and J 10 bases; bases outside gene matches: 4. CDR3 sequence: CASSVSGGAAFF. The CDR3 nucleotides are TGTGCCAGCAGCGTTTCAGGGGGCGCAGCTTTCTTT.

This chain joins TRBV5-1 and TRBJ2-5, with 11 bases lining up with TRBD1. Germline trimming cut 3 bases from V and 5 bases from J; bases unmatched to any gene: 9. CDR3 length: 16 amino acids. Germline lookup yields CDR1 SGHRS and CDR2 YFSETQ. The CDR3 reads CASSSRTGGVWETQYF. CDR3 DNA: TGCGCCAGCAGCTCCCGGACAGGGGGCGTGTGGGAGACCCAGTACTTC.

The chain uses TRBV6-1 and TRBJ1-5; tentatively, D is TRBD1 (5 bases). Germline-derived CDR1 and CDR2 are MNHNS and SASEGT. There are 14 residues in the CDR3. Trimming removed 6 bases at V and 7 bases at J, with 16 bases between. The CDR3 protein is CASSVTGGEQPQHF. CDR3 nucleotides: TGTGCCAGCAGCGTCACCGGGGGGGAACAGCCCCAGCATTTT.

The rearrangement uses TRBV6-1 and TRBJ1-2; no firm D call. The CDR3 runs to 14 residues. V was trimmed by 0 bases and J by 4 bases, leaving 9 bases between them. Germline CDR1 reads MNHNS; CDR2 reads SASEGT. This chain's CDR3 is CASSEARSTYGYTF. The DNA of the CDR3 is TGTGCCAGCAGTGAAGCCCGGTCAACCTATGGCTACACCTTC.